This entry is about one T cell receptor beta chain. This clone showed up just a few times. This clone's antigen is unknown. Base qualities are missing; no much larger clone stands one base away. This specimen comes from a study of T cells after posttransplantation cyclophosphamide (dated by TCRdb to the mid-2010s). For the wider study: Using TRB sequencing, the study followed how the T cell repertoire rebuilt after myeloablative bone marrow transplantation with posttransplantation cyclophosphamide given as GVHD prophylaxis. Samples from a few dozen PTCy-treated patients, along with samples from some 17 of their related bone marrow donors, underwent antigen receptor sequencing. Public TRB sequences were compared against a database of over 3,000 sequences linked to responses to pathogens, tumor antigens, self-antigens and alloantigens. TRB sequencing was performed on blood from all 35 or so PTCy patients with 1-year posttransplant specimens. In 3 patients, TRB sequencing was also performed on up to roughly 3 more blood samples taken 2 to 5.2 years after transplant, and in 4 patients, pretransplant blood was also TRB-sequenced. Because TRA and TRB clonality correlated tightly in 9 samples, later TCR analyses were limited to TRB.

Genomic DNA was used for TRB sequencing, which was performed with the immunoSEQ assay at survey resolution or with the hsTCRB kit. The published analysis was carried out like this. The immunoSEQ software handled initial read processing, and the LymphoSeq R package was used for repertoire analyses. For each TRB dataset, clonality was calculated as 1 minus normalized Shannon entropy, and the Gini coefficient was computed as well. To infer phenotypes in unsorted samples, TRB sequences from sorted subsets of the recipient or donor were mapped onto the unsorted samples of the same recipient. Held by TCRdb, this immuneACCESS table contains in-frame sequences only and omits some clones. Under half of the omission traces to an unresolved V gene where checked; the cause of the rest is unknown. The V and J calls and the clone size are those of that table, but D and trimming were determined from the DNA. This sample shows roughly 35,000 clones, and none of them turns up only once. The ten largest clonotypes hold approximately 1.1% of the sample.

The CDR3 runs 15 residues from the cysteine to the phenylalanine. Just the 45-base CDR3 DNA is kept, in frame starting at base 1. Via the germline V gene, CDR1 is SGHDN and CDR2 FVKESK. Related bone marrow donors provided peripheral blood samples on the day of marrow donation. Mononuclear cells from peripheral blood and bone marrow were separated by Ficoll-Hypaque density centrifugation and then cryopreserved. The full study reports these points: At 1-2 months, donor-recipient similarity was low but rose over the first year, and the later blood repertoires were often dominated by donor CD8+ memory clones. The TRB repertoires of T cells infiltrating skin or the GI tract showed only limited overlap with the TRB repertoires found in blood. Across 40 to 55 patients, TRB clonality was highly associated with recipient CMV seropositivity and CMV reactivation, and PTCy diversity was similar to diversity in CNI/methotrexate controls.

This TCR was recovered from a girl under 18 in good health, CMV-negative, and a related stem cell transplant donor. This receptor chain uses TRBV14 and TRBJ2-5; the junction holds 7 bases that match TRBD2. The J call is in doubt because the DNA end fits TRBJ2-7 better. Sequenced sample: PBMCs. The CDR3 protein is CASSPFAGVSYEQYF. The nucleotides read TGTGCCAGCAGCCCCTTTGCGGGGGTGTCCTACGAGCAGTACTTC.